This TCR beta chain derives from a study of control samples from healthy donors and cancer patients. Clones were read by immunoSEQ multiplex PCR, and TCRdb kept only the in-frame ones, dropping some. The repertoire has some 120,000 clones, around 87% of them found once; the top ten carry just under 3%. The sequence came from a man aged 60 to 75 in good health. Material for sequencing was blood.

The DNA of the CDR3 is TGTGCCAGCAGCTTAATGGGGGGTTGGACAGATACGCAGTATTTT. Translation: CASSLMGGWTDTQYF. The chain has TRBV7-3 and TRBJ2-3; TRBD2 is a possible D gene (6 bases). Trimming removed 1 base from V and 3 bases from J, with 11 bases in between. Germline values: CDR1 SGHTA, CDR2 FQGTGA. This CDR3 has 15 amino acids.